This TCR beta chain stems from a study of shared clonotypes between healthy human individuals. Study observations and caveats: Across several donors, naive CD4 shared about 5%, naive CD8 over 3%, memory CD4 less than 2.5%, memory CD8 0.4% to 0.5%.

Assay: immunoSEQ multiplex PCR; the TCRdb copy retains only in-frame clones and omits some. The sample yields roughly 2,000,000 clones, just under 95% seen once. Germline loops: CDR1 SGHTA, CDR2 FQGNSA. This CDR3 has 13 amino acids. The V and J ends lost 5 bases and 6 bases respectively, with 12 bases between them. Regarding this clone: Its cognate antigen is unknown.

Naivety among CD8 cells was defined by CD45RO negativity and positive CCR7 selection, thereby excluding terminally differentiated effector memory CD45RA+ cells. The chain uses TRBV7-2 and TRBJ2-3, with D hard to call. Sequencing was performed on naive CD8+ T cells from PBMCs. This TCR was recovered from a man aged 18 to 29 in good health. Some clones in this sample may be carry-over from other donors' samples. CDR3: CASSEDHRDTQYF. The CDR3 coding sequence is TGTGCCAGCAGCGAAGATCATCGGGATACGCAGTATTTT.